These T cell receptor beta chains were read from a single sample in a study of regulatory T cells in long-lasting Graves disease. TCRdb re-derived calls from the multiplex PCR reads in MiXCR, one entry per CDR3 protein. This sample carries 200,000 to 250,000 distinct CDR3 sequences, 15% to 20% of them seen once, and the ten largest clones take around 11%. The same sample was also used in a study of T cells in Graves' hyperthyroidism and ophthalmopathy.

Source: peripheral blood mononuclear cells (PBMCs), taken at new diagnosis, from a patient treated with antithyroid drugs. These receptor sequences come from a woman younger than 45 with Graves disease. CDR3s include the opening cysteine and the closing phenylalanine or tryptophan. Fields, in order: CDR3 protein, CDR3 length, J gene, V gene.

CDR3: CSAREGSVYNEQFF; length: 14; J: TRBJ2-1; V: TRBV20-1
CDR3: CSASSGTKDQPQHF; length: 14; J: TRBJ1-5; V: TRBV20-1
CDR3: CASKGRVDEKLFF; length: 13; J: TRBJ1-4; V: TRBV19
CDR3: CASRGGGAHGYTF; length: 13; J: TRBJ1-2; V: TRBV27
CDR3: CASGRQDRGYVTQYF; length: 15; J: TRBJ2-3; V: TRBV12-5
CDR3: CASSQEGGHEQFF; length: 13; J: TRBJ2-1; V: TRBV4-1
CDR3: CASFPGQGANEQFF; length: 14; J: TRBJ2-1; V: TRBV18
CDR3: CASSYLTGTVNTEAFF; length: 16; J: TRBJ1-1; V: TRBV5-6
CDR3: CASRGRGGQSSYEQYF; length: 16; J: TRBJ2-7; V: TRBV28
CDR3: CASRHRGRGNTEAFF; length: 15; J: TRBJ1-1; V: TRBV27
CDR3: CASREWAVGTEAFF; length: 14; J: TRBJ1-1; V: TRBV2
CDR3: CATTPFLRSKADPGDEQFF; length: 19; J: TRBJ2-1; V: TRBV5-1
CDR3: CASRETGTTYEQYF; length: 14; J: TRBJ2-7; V: TRBV28
CDR3: CASSFEGREKLFF; length: 13; J: TRBJ1-4; V: TRBV27
CDR3: CSVEVPAGGANEQYF; length: 15; J: TRBJ2-7; V: TRBV29-1
CDR3: CASSLGPGLSPSPLHF; length: 16; J: TRBJ1-6; V: TRBV3-1
CDR3: CASSFTSGPNTGELFF; length: 16; J: TRBJ2-2; V: TRBV5-1
CDR3: CASSLGSTVGAFF; length: 13; J: TRBJ1-1; V: TRBV12-3/TRBV12-4
CDR3: CASSFTAVAGVPYEQYF; length: 17; J: TRBJ2-7; V: TRBV27
CDR3: CASRSGYSNQPQHF; length: 14; J: TRBJ1-5; V: TRBV6-1